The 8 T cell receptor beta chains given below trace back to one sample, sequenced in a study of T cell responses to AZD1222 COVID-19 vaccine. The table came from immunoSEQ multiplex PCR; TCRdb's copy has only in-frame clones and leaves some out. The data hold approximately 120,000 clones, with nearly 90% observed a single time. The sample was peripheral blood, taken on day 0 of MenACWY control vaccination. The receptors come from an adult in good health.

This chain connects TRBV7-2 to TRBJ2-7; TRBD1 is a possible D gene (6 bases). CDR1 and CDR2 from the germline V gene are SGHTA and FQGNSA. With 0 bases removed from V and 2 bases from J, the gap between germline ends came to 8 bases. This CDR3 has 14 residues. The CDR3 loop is CASSLARDTYEQYF. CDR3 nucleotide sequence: TGTGCCAGCAGCTTAGCCAGGGACACCTACGAGCAGTACTTC.

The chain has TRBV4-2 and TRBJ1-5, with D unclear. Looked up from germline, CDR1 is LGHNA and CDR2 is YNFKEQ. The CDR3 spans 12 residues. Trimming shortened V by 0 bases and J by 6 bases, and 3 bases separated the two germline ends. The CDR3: CASSQDGQPQHF. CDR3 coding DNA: TGTGCCAGCAGCCAAGATGGTCAGCCCCAGCATTTT.

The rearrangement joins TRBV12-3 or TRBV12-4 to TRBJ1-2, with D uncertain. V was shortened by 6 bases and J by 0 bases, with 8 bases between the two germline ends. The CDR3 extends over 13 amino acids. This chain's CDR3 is CASRINTNYGYTF. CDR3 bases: TGTGCCAGCAGGATAAATACTAACTATGGCTACACCTTC.

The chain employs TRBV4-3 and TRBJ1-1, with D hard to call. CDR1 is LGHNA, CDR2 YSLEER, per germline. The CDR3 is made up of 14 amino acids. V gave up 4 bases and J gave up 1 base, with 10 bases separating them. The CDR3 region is CASSRTQENTEAFF. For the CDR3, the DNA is TGCGCCAGCAGCCGAACACAAGAGAACACTGAAGCTTTCTTT.

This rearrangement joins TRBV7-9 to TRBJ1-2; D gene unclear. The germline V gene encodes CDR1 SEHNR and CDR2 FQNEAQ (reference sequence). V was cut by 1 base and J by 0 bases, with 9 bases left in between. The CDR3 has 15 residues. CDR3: CASSLEARSNYGYTF. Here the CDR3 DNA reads TGTGCCAGCAGCTTAGAGGCCAGATCTAACTATGGCTACACCTTC.

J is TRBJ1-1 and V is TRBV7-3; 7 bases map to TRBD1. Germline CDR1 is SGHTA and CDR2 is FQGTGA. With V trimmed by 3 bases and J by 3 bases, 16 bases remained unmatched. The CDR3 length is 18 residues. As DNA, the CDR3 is TGTGCCAGCAGCTTTAAGGGGGCCGGCAGCCCCCCTTACACTGAAGCTTTCTTT. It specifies CASSFKGAGSPPYTEAFF.

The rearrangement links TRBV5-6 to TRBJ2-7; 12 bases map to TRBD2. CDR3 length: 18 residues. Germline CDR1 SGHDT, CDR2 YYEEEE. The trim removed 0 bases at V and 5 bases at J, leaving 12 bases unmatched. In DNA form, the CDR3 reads TGTGCCAGCAGCTTGGGAAGGACTAGCGGGGTTTATCCCCACGAGCAGTACTTC. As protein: CASSLGRTSGVYPHEQYF.

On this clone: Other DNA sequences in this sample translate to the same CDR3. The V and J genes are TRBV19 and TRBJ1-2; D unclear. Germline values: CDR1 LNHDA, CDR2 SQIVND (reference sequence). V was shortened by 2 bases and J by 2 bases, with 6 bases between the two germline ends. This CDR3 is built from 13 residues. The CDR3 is CASSISSNYGYTF. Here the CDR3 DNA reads TGTGCCAGTAGTATATCCTCAAACTATGGCTACACCTTC.